This passage covers 2 T cell receptor beta chains from one sample sequenced in a study of Tregs in tolerant kidney transplant recipients. Using immunoSEQ multiplex PCR, the repertoire was profiled, and TCRdb retains in-frame clones only, with some absent. The sample contains 65,000 to 85,000 clones, roughly nine tenths of which appear only once. Mixed chimerism was transient after nonmyeloablative marrow transplants from related graft donors. The sequencing used CD4+ T cells from blood (PBMCs), collected 24 months after the transplant. Receptors were obtained from a human patient who received a combined kidney and bone marrow transplant. Some T cells may be graft donor cells.

This chain joins TRBV14 and TRBJ2-7; TRBD1 might be the D (7 bases). V lost 2 bases and J 3 bases, leaving 14 bases between the germline ends. The CDR3 contains 15 residues. The germline CDR1 and CDR2 sequences are SGHDN and FVKESK. The CDR3: CASSQQGGNLYEQYF. The CDR3 nucleotides are TGTGCCAGCAGCCAACAGGGGGGAAACCTCTACGAGCAGTACTTC.

V usage is TRBV30 and J usage is TRBJ1-2; D may be TRBD1 (5 bases). V was shortened by 4 bases and J by 2 bases, with 14 bases between the two germline ends. CDR3 length: 14 residues. Germline V lookup: CDR1 GTSNPN, CDR2 SVGIG (reference sequence). CDR3 DNA: TGTGCCTGGACCGACGGGGGAGCAAACTATGGCTACACCTTC. Residues: CAWTDGGANYGYTF.